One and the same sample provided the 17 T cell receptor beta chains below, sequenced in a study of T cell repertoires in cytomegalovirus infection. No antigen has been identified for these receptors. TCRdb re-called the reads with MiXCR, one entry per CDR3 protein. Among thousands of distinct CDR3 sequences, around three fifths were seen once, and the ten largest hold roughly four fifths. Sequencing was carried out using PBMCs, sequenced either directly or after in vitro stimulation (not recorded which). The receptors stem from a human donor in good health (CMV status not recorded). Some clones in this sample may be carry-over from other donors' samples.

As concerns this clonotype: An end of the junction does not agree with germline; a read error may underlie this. The CDR3 DNA is TGTGACAGCAAGGACAGCCTCTCCCCCTGGGGAGGCTCAACCTTC. This sequence encodes CDSKDSLSPWGGSTF. The rearrangement uses TRBV2 and TRBJ1-2; maybe TRBD1 (6 bases). CDR1 and CDR2 (germline): SNHLY, FYNNEI. The CDR3 sequence is 15 residues long.

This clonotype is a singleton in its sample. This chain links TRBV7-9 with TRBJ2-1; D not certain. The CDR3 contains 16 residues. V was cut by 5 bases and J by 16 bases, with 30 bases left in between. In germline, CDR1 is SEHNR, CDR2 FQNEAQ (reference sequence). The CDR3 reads CASSVLGISTSNENFF. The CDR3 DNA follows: TGTGCCAGCAGCGTGTTGGGAATATCCACCTCCAATGAGAATTTCTTC.

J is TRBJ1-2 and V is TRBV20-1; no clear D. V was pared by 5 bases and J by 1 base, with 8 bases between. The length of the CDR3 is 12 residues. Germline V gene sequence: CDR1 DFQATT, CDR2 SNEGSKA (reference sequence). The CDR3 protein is CSAWTDNYGYTF. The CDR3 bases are TGCAGTGCTTGGACGGATAACTATGGCTACACCTTC.

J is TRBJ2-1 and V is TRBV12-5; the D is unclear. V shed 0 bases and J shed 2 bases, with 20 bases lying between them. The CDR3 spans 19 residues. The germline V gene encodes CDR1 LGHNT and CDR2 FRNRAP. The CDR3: CASGLVSVLWAVPYNEQFF. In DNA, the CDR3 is TGTGCTAGTGGTTTGGTATCGGTCCTATGGGCCGTCCCCTACAATGAGCAGTTCTTC.

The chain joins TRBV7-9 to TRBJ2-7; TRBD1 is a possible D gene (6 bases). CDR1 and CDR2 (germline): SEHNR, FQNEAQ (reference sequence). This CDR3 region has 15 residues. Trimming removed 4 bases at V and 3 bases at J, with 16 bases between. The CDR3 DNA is TGTGCCAGCAGCTCACGGGACATCGTTGTCTACGAGCAGTACTTC. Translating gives CASSSRDIVVYEQYF.

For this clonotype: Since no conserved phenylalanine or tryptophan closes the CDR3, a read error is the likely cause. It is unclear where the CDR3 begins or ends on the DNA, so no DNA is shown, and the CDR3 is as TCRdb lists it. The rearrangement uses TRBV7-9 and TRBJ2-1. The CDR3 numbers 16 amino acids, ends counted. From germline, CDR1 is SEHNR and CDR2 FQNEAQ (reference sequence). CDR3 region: CSSSVLGISTYKEPFC.

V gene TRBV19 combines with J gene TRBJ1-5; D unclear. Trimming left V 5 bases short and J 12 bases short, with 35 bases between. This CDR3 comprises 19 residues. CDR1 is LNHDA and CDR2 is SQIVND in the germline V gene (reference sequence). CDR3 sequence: CASSSIYTGKGEDNPHQHF. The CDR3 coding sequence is TGTGCCAGTAGTTCAATATATACCGGTAAAGGTGAAGACAATCCGCACCAGCATTTT. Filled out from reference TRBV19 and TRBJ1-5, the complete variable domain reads DGGITQSPKYLFRKEGQNVTLSCEQNLNHDAMYWYRQDPGQGLRLIYYSQIVNDFQKGDIAEGYSVSREKKESFPLTVTSAQKNPTAFYLCASSSIYTGKGEDNPHQHFGDGTRLSIL.

This CDR3 reads CASSPRPGELFF. CDR3 coding DNA: TGTGCCAGCAGTCCCCGCCCCGGGGAGCTGTTTTTT. V usage is TRBV12-3 or TRBV12-4 and J usage is TRBJ2-2; D is unclear. This CDR3 is built from 12 residues. V dropped 5 bases and J dropped 6 bases, with 7 bases sitting between them.

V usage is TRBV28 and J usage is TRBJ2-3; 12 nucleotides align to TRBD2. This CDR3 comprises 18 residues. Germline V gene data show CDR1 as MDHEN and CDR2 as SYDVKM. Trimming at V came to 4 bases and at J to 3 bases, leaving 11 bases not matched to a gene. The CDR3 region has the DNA TGTGCCAGCAGTTGCCGTCTAGCGGGAGGGTGTGGGACAGATACGCAGTATTTT. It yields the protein CASSCRLAGGCGTDTQYF.

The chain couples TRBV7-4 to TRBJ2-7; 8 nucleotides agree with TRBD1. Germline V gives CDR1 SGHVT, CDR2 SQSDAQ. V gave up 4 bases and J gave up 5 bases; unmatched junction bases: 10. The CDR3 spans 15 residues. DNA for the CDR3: TGTGCCAGCAGCTCAGACGGGACAGGTAACCACGAGCAGTACTTC. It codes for CASSSDGTGNHEQYF. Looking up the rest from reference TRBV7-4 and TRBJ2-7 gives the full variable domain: GAGVSQSPRYKVAKRGRDVALRCDSISGHVTLYWYRQTLGQGSEVLTYSQSDAQRDKSGRPSGRFSAERPERSVSTLKIQRTEQGDSAVYLCASSSDGTGNHEQYFGPGTRLTVT.

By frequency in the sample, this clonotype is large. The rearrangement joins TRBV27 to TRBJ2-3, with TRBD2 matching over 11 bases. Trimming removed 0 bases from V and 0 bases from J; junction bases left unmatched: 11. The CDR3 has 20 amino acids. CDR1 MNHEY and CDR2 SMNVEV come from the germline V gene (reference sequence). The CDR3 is CASSLSSVLAGGLSTDTQYF. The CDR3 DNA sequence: TGTGCCAGCAGTTTATCGAGTGTCCTAGCGGGAGGCCTTAGCACAGATACGCAGTATTTT.

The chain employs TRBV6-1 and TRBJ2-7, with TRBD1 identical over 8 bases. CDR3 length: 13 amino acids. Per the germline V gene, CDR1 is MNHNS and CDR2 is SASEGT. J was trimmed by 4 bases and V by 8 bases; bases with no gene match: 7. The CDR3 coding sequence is TGTGCCAGCGGATGGACAGGGTCGTACGAGCAGTACTTC. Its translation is CASGWTGSYEQYF.

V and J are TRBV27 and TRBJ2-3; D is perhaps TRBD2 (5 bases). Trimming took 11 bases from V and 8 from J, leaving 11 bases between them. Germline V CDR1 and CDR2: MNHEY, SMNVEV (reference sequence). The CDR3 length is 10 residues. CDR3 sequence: CAHHGGTQYF. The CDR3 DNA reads TGTGCCCATCACGGAGGTACGCAGTATTTT.

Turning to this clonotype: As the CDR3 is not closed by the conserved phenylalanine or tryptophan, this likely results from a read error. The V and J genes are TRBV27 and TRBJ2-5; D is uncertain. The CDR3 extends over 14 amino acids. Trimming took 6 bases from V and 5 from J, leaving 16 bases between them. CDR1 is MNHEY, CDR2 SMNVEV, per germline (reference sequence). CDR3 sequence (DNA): TGTGCCAGCAGACTGGGGTCGATGCCGGAGACCCAGTACTTA. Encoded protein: CASRLGSMPETQYL.

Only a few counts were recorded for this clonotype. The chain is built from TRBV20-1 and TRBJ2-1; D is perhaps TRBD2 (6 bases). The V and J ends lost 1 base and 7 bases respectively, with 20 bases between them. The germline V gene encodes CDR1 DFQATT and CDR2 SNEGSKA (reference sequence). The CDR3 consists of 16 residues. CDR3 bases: TGCAGTGCTAGAGGATCCCCCTCGGCGGGGAGGAATGAGCAGTTCTTC. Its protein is CSARGSPSAGRNEQFF.

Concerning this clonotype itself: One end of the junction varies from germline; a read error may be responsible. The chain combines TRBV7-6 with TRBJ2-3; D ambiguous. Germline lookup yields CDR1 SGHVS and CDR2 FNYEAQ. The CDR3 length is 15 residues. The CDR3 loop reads CDSSLAGSPVYTQYF. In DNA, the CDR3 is TGTGACAGCAGCTTAGCTGGAAGTCCCGTATATACGCAGTATTTT.

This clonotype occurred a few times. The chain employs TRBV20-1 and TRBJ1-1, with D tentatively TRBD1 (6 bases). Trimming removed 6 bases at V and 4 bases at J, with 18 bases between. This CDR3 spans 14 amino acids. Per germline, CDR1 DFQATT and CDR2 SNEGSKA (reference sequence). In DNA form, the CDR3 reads TGCAGTGCCTCTGAATGGGGGGCGGGCACTGAAGCTTTCTTT. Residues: CSASEWGAGTEAFF.